This entry describes one T cell receptor (beta chain). This entry is derived from a study of blood T cell repertoires in COVID-19. Profiling relied on immunoSEQ multiplex PCR, and the TCRdb table lists in-frame clones only, not all of them. The sample has about 160,000 clones, less than 85% seen once. V shed 1 base, J shed 0 bases, and the junction held 12 bases outside the gene matches. This CDR3 has 20 residues. CDR1 SGHTA and CDR2 FQGTGA come from the germline V gene. The chain recombines TRBV7-3 with TRBJ2-6, with TRBD1 matching 7 bases. Material for sequencing was PBMCs or T cells enriched from blood (not recorded which). This sequence was found in a man aged 55 to 69 who had recovered from COVID-19. CDR3 amino acids: CASSLIGSGQGVSGANVLTF. The CDR3 region has the DNA TGTGCCAGCAGCTTAATTGGTAGTGGGCAGGGGGTCTCTGGGGCCAACGTCCTGACTTTC.